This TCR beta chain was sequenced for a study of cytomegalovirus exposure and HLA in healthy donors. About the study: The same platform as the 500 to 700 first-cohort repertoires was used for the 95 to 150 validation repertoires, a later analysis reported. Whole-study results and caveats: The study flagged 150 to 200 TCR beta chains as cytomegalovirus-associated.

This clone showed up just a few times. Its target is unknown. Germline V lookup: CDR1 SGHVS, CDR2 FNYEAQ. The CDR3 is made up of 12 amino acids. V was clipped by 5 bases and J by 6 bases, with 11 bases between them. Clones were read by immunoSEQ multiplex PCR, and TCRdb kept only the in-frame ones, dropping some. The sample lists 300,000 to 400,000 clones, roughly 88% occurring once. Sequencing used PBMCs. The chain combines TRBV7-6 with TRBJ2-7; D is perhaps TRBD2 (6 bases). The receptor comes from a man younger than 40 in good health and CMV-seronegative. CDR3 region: CASSRSGGEQYF. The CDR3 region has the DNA TGTGCCAGCAGCAGATCCGGGGGCGAGCAGTACTTC.